The 19 T cell receptor beta chains below were found in one sample sequenced in a study of Graves' ophthalmopathy and Graves' hyperthyroidism. CDR3 regions of TCR beta were amplified from RNA transcripts. The authors performed first-round RT-PCR with HTBI primers and then a second-round multiplex PCR. Via MiXCR, TCRdb re-called the multiplex PCR reads, giving one row per CDR3 protein. The profile shows roughly 610,000 distinct CDR3 sequences, 22% of them singletons. Sequenced: peripheral blood. The receptors stem from a woman aged 18-35 years with stable Graves' hyperthyroidism. Some clones in this sample may be carry-over from other donors' samples.

CDR3 DNA: TGCGCCAGCAGTCGGGGACCGGGACAAGAGACCCAGTACTTC. Translating gives CASSRGPGQETQYF. This rearrangement joins TRBV5-1 to TRBJ2-5; the D call may be TRBD1 or TRBD2 (5 bases each). The germline gives CDR1 SGHRS, CDR2 YFSETQ. V lost 5 bases, J lost 2 bases, and 13 bases lay in between. There are 14 residues in the CDR3.

This clonotype was seen ten or more times. The chain links TRBV2 to TRBJ1-2, with 9 positions matching TRBD1. The ends lost 6 bases at V and 6 bases at J; junction bases unmatched: 5. The length of the CDR3 is 13 residues. In germline, CDR1 is SNHLY, CDR2 FYNNEI. DNA for the CDR3: TGTGCCAGCAGGCGGACAGGGGTTGATGGCTACACCTTC. Its protein product is CASRRTGVDGYTF.

This clonotype was detected only a few times. This chain links TRBV12-3 or TRBV12-4 with TRBJ1-5; maybe TRBD1 (5 bases). The V and J ends lost 4 bases and 1 base respectively, with 14 bases between them. The CDR3 has 16 amino acids. The CDR3 reads CASSSGTLLSNQPQHF. Here the CDR3 DNA reads TGTGCCAGCAGTTCCGGGACCCTCCTCAGCAATCAGCCCCAGCATTTT.

This clonotype was counted at least ten times. The chain employs TRBV7-7 and TRBJ2-5; D gene ambiguous. Trimming pared 3 bases from V and 4 bases from J, leaving 12 bases between. The germline V gene encodes CDR1 SSHAT and CDR2 FNYEAQ (reference sequence). The length of the CDR3 is 14 residues. The CDR3 sequence: CASSFKFGTETQYF. DNA for the CDR3: TGTGCCAGCAGCTTCAAGTTTGGAACAGAGACCCAGTACTTC.

This clonotype has a count of ten or more. V usage is TRBV28 and J usage is TRBJ1-6, with TRBD1 as a possible D gene (6 bases). CDR1 is MDHEN, CDR2 SYDVKM, per germline. V lost 6 bases and J lost 9, with 18 bases in between. This CDR3 spans 15 amino acids. DNA for the CDR3: TGTGCCAGCAGCTCCCCTCGGGGGGCTAGTTCACCCCTCCACTTT. Protein sequence: CASSSPRGASSPLHF.

About this clonotype itself: A much larger clone lies one base from this, so it may be a read error. The chain has TRBV28 and TRBJ1-2; no firm D call. CDR1 and CDR2 from the germline V gene are MDHEN and SYDVKM. V was pared by 5 bases and J by 3 bases, with 10 bases between. This CDR3 region has 13 residues. Written as DNA, the CDR3 is TGTGCCAGCAGTGGGCCGAATCACTATGGCTACACCTTC. This encodes CASSGPNHYGYTF.

This clonotype was detected many times. The chain joins TRBV5-1 to TRBJ1-3; D might be TRBD1 (6 bases). Between the trimmed V and J ends, which lost 1 base and 2 bases, there was a span of 10 bases. Germline values: CDR1 SGHRS, CDR2 YFSETQ. The CDR3 has 15 amino acids. This CDR3 is CASSLQGLAGNTIYF. DNA of the CDR3: TGCGCCAGCAGCTTGCAGGGGCTAGCTGGAAACACCATATATTTT.

This clonotype was observed at least ten times. CDR3 in DNA: TGTGCCAGCAGTGGGGACAGAGAAAACTACGAGCAGTACTTC. Translating gives CASSGDRENYEQYF. The chain is built from TRBV6-1 and TRBJ2-7; TRBD1 agrees at 7 bases. From germline, CDR1 is MNHNS and CDR2 SASEGT. The CDR3 is 14 amino acids. The V segment lost 4 bases and the J segment 3 bases; nucleotides outside the gene matches: 6.

The CDR3 reads CASSYGTGFAGELFF. CDR3 sequence (DNA): TGTGCCAGCAGTTACGGGACAGGGTTTGCCGGGGAGCTGTTTTTT. V gene TRBV6-2 or TRBV6-3 combines with J gene TRBJ2-2; 9 positions match TRBD1. The junction had 4 bases not matched to a gene; V was cut back by 2 bases and J by 6 bases. Germline V gene data show CDR1 as MNHEY and CDR2 as SVGEGT. The CDR3 sequence is 15 residues long.

This clonotype was detected ten times or more. V and J are TRBV6-1 and TRBJ2-7; 10 nucleotides match TRBD1. Germline CDR1 and CDR2: MNHNS and SASEGT. V lost 4 bases, J lost 6 bases, and 12 bases stayed unmatched. This CDR3 is built from 16 residues. Here the CDR3 DNA reads TGTGCCAGCAGTGCCCCCAAAGGACAGGGGGAGGCCGAGCAGTACTTC. The encoded protein is CASSAPKGQGEAEQYF.

This clonotype was recorded many times. V is TRBV6-1 and J is TRBJ1-5; D is possibly TRBD1 (6 bases). The germline gives CDR1 MNHNS, CDR2 SASEGT. The CDR3 has 15 amino acids. Trimming shortened V by 2 bases and J by 6 bases, and 14 bases separated the two germline ends. This CDR3 is CASSERSPGAQPQHF. The CDR3 DNA is TGTGCCAGCAGTGAAAGATCCCCAGGGGCTCAGCCCCAGCATTTT.

In this sample, this clonotype turned up many times. The chain combines TRBV6-1 with TRBJ1-2; D unresolved. The V gene's germline CDR1 is MNHNS and CDR2 SASEGT. CDR3 length: 11 amino acids. The ends were cut back, 7 bases at V and 8 bases at J, with 11 bases in the middle. The CDR3 DNA reads TGTGCCAGCATGGGGAGATTCGGCTACACCTTC. This gives the protein CASMGRFGYTF.

At least ten counts were recorded for this clonotype. The chain carries TRBV6-2 or TRBV6-3 and TRBJ1-1, with 7 positions matching TRBD1. V trimming: 10 bases; J trimming: 0 bases; junction bases outside the gene matches: 14. Germline-derived CDR1 and CDR2 are MNHEY and SVGEGT. The CDR3 runs to 16 residues. As DNA, the CDR3 is TGTGCCACCCGAGCCAGGGGGGCCCGCATGAACACTGAAGCTTTCTTT. As protein: CATRARGARMNTEAFF.

This clonotype was detected many times. The CDR3: CASRLGEGGYTF. CDR3 sequence (DNA): TGTGCCAGCAGACTCGGTGAGGGGGGCTACACCTTC. V is TRBV2 and J is TRBJ1-2; D is perhaps TRBD1 (5 bases). Trimming cost V 6 bases and J 8 bases, with 13 bases left between them. The CDR3 contains 12 residues. Per germline, CDR1 SNHLY and CDR2 FYNNEI.

This clonotype has a count of ten or more. The chain carries TRBV4-1 and TRBJ1-6, with D uncertain. V shed 1 base and J shed 5 bases, with 12 bases lying between them. Per the germline V gene, CDR1 is MGHRA and CDR2 is YSYEKL. There are 16 residues in the CDR3. The CDR3 DNA reads as TGCGCCAGCAGCCAAGTTCCCCACAGAAATAATTCACCCCTCCACTTT. It is translated as CASSQVPHRNNSPLHF.

This clonotype was seen ten or more times. This rearrangement joins TRBV28 to TRBJ2-7, with 10 bases that match TRBD2. Germline-derived CDR1 and CDR2 are MDHEN and SYDVKM. The CDR3 runs to 14 residues. V shed 6 bases, J shed 7 bases, and the junction held 9 bases outside the gene matches. Written as DNA, the CDR3 is TGTGCCAGCAGAGAACCAGCGGGAGGGGGGGAGCAGTACTTC. It encodes CASREPAGGGEQYF.

This clonotype came up many times. This chain links TRBV12-5 with TRBJ1-1; D is unclear. The CDR3 contains 13 residues. V was clipped by 4 bases and J by 1 base, with 7 bases between them. CDR1 is LGHNT, CDR2 FRNRAP, per germline. The CDR3 DNA reads TGTGCTAGTGGTTCATACAGGAACACTGAAGCTTTCTTT. The encoded protein is CASGSYRNTEAFF.

This clonotype was observed many times. This rearrangement joins TRBV20-1 to TRBJ2-2; possible D gene TRBD2, 5 bases. Germline assignment: CDR1 DFQATT and CDR2 SNEGSKA (reference sequence). V lost 4 bases and J lost 4, with 10 bases in between. This CDR3 is built from 13 residues. CDR3 nucleotide sequence: TGCAGTGCTAACCCTACTAGCACCGGGGAGCTGTTTTTT. Its translation: CSANPTSTGELFF.

In its sample, this clonotype was seen many times. V and J are TRBV27 and TRBJ1-2; the D gene is possibly TRBD1 (5 bases). The CDR3 covers 15 residues. The V and J ends lost 5 bases and 3 bases respectively, with 16 bases between them. CDR1 MNHEY and CDR2 SMNVEV come from the germline V gene (reference sequence). CDR3 sequence: CASSPTWDLHYGYTF. CDR3 nucleotide sequence: TGTGCCAGCAGTCCTACCTGGGACCTCCACTATGGCTACACCTTC.